A single sample gave rise to the 19 T cell receptor beta chains below, sequenced in a study of cytomegalovirus exposure and HLA in healthy donors. 13 Jbeta primers and 60 Vbeta primers were used for the PCR. TCRdb keeps only in-frame clones here, not all; method: immunoSEQ multiplex PCR. In the table there are around 190,000 clones, around 79% of which are singletons. The specimen was PBMCs. The receptors were sampled from a woman aged 50 to 60 in good health and CMV-seronegative.

The table lists this clone with a count of one. The J gene is TRBJ2-7, the V gene TRBV14; D may be TRBD1 (6 bases). Deletions cut 5 bases from V and 3 bases from J, with 8 bases between. Germline values: CDR1 SGHDN, CDR2 FVKESK. The length of the CDR3 is 12 residues. The CDR3 bases are TGTGCCAGCAGCTGGACAGTCTACGAGCAGTACTTC. This translates into CASSWTVYEQYF.

The V and J genes are TRBV5-1 and TRBJ2-2, with D possibly being TRBD2 (5 bases). The CDR3 sequence is 16 residues long. V was trimmed by 2 bases and J by 4 bases, leaving 15 bases between them. Germline values: CDR1 SGHRS, CDR2 YFSETQ. CDR3 in amino acids: CASSFGSGRSTGELFF. CDR3 sequence (DNA): TGCGCCAGCAGCTTTGGGAGCGGAAGGAGCACCGGGGAGCTGTTTTTT. The variable domain in full, with the rest retrieved from reference TRBV5-1 and TRBJ2-2, is KAGVTQTPRYLIKTRGQQVTLSCSPISGHRSVSWYQQTPGQGLQFLFEYFSETQRNKGNFPGRFSGRQFSNSRSEMNVSTLELGDSALYLCASSFGSGRSTGELFFGEGSRLTVL.

The gene calls are TRBV28 and TRBJ2-1; possibly TRBD2 for D (7 bases). The CDR3 has 17 residues. Germline CDR1 is MDHEN and CDR2 is SYDVKM. Trimming stripped 4 bases from V and 2 bases from J, with 18 bases between. DNA of the CDR3: TGTGCCAGCAGTTCTACGATGGGGGGGGCCACCTACAATGAGCAGTTCTTC. Translated, it gives CASSSTMGGATYNEQFF.

The chain joins TRBV5-4 to TRBJ1-2; possibly TRBD1 for D (6 bases). This CDR3 has 13 amino acids. The germline V gene has CDR1 SGHNT and CDR2 YYREEE (reference sequence). The ends were cut back, 2 bases at V and 6 bases at J, with 11 bases in the middle. The CDR3 region has the DNA TGTGCCAGCAGCTTCACAGGGCTAAATGGCTACACCTTC. As protein: CASSFTGLNGYTF.

The genes are TRBV19 and TRBJ2-2, with 11 bases that match TRBD1. Per germline, CDR1 LNHDA and CDR2 SQIVND (reference sequence). The V gene end was trimmed by 3 bases and the J gene end by 5 bases; junction bases not matched to a gene: 11. The CDR3 runs to 18 residues. The CDR3 loop reads CASSIPPGQGVLTGELFF. For the CDR3, the DNA is TGTGCCAGTAGTATTCCACCGGGACAGGGGGTTTTGACCGGGGAGCTGTTTTTT.

The chain carries TRBV6-1 and TRBJ2-7, with 7 bases matching TRBD2. V was clipped by 4 bases and J by 4 bases; unmatched bases: 7. The CDR3 totals 14 residues. Germline V lookup: CDR1 MNHNS, CDR2 SASEGT. This CDR3 reads CASSGGTKNYEQYF. The CDR3 nucleotides read TGTGCCAGCAGTGGCGGGACTAAAAATTACGAGCAGTACTTC.

The chain couples TRBV6-1 to TRBJ2-7; TRBD1 matches at 7 bases. The CDR3 has 13 amino acids. After removal of 2 bases from V and 6 bases from J, the junction contained 4 bases not matched to a gene. The germline gives CDR1 MNHNS, CDR2 SASEGT. CDR3 in DNA: TGTGCCAGCAGTGAACACAGGGGTCGCGAGCAGTACTTC. Amino acids: CASSEHRGREQYF.

The chain employs TRBV28 and TRBJ2-7, with 11 bases fitting TRBD2. The CDR3 length is 14 residues. Germline V gene data show CDR1 as MDHEN and CDR2 as SYDVKM. V lost 7 bases to trimming and J lost 7 bases; unmatched junction nucleotides: 9. CDR3 coding DNA: TGTGCCAGCAATCCTAGCGGGGGGCCAAGGGAGCAGTACTTC. The encoded protein is CASNPSGGPREQYF.

The CDR3 region has the DNA TGTGCCAGTAGTCTTGCGGCAGTCTCCTACGAGCAGTACTTC. Translated, it gives CASSLAAVSYEQYF. The chain has TRBV19 and TRBJ2-7; D ambiguous. CDR3 length equals 14 residues. The germline V gene has CDR1 LNHDA and CDR2 SQIVND (reference sequence). V shed 5 bases and J shed 0 bases, with 11 bases lying between them.

The chain carries TRBV5-1 and TRBJ2-5, with a possible D match to TRBD2 (6 bases). The V gene lost 4 bases and the J gene lost 5 bases, with 18 bases spanning the gap. CDR1 and CDR2 from the germline V gene are SGHRS and YFSETQ. This CDR3 spans 15 amino acids. The CDR3 reads CASSPSGPEGETQYF. The CDR3 DNA reads TGCGCCAGCAGCCCCAGTGGGCCGGAGGGGGAGACCCAGTACTTC.

This clone was observed a handful of times. The genes are TRBV6-5 and TRBJ1-2, with 8 bases aligning to TRBD1. The CDR3 is 15 residues long. Looked up from germline, CDR1 is MNHEY and CDR2 is SVGAGI. The junction had 2 bases not matched to a gene; V was cut back by 0 bases and J by 2 bases. CDR3 DNA: TGTGCCAGCAGTTACTCGCAGGGGGCGAACTATGGCTACACCTTC. It encodes CASSYSQGANYGYTF.

The rearrangement joins TRBV7-2 to TRBJ1-5, with D possibly matching TRBD1 (6 bases). Germline assignment: CDR1 SGHTA and CDR2 FQGNSA. The ends were cut back, 2 bases at V and 4 bases at J, with 12 bases in the middle. The CDR3 length is 15 residues. The CDR3 loop is CASSLTGHLNQPQHF. For the CDR3, the DNA is TGTGCCAGCAGCTTAACGGGACACCTAAATCAGCCCCAGCATTTT.

The chain links TRBV25-1 to TRBJ1-2, with D perhaps TRBD1 (5 bases). The CDR3 covers 13 residues. Germline loops: CDR1 MGHDK, CDR2 SYGVNS. V was pared by 2 bases and J by 5 bases, with 9 bases between. CDR3 coding DNA: TGTGCCAGCAGTGAAAGGGGCCGATATGGCTACACCTTC. This gives the protein CASSERGRYGYTF.

The chain carries TRBV5-4 and TRBJ2-2; D is undetermined. The CDR3 consists of 15 residues. Trimming stripped 6 bases from V and 1 base from J, with 13 bases between. Germline V CDR1 and CDR2: SGHNT, YYREEE (reference sequence). For the CDR3, the DNA is TGTGCCAGCACCTTCCGTGAGATGAACACCGGGGAGCTGTTTTTT. This codes for CASTFREMNTGELFF. Full variable domain (outside the CDR3, taken from reference TRBV5-4 and TRBJ2-2): ETGVTQSPTHLIKTRGQQVTLRCSSQSGHNTVSWYQQALGQGPQFIFQYYREEENGRGNFPPRFSGLQFPNYSSELNVNALELDDSALYLCASTFREMNTGELFFGEGSRLTVL.

The chain carries TRBV18 and TRBJ1-3, with D perhaps TRBD1 (6 bases). Germline assignment: CDR1 KGHSH and CDR2 LQKENI. The CDR3 sequence is 15 residues long. The V end was cut by 5 bases, the J end by 2 bases, with 13 bases between. Written as DNA, the CDR3 is TGTGCCAGCTCAATACAGGGAACCCCTGGAAACACCATATATTTT. As protein: CASSIQGTPGNTIYF. The full variable domain, rest sourced from reference TRBV18 and TRBJ1-3, is NAGVMQNPRHLVRRRGQEARLRCSPMKGHSHVYWYRQLPEEGLKFMVYLQKENIIDESGMPKERFSAEFPKEGPSILRIQQVVRGDSAAYFCASSIQGTPGNTIYFGEGSWLTVV.

The chain employs TRBV4-1 and TRBJ1-2, with D perhaps matching TRBD1 (6 bases). V dropped 4 bases and J dropped 1 base, with 13 bases sitting between them. Germline CDR1 and CDR2: MGHRA and YSYEKL. This CDR3 region has 15 residues. DNA for the CDR3: TGCGCCAGCAGCCGTGGACAGCGGATTAACTATGGCTACACCTTC. Translating gives CASSRGQRINYGYTF.

V is TRBV5-4 and J is TRBJ1-2; D not resolved. The V gene's germline CDR1 is SGHNT and CDR2 YYREEE (reference sequence). The CDR3 consists of 14 residues. V was trimmed by 3 bases and J by 7 bases, leaving 16 bases between them. The CDR3, as DNA: TGTGCCAGCAGCTCGAGTGGATGGCGGGGTGGCTACACCTTC. This sequence encodes CASSSSGWRGGYTF.

The chain joins TRBV11-2 to TRBJ2-7; 7 bases are shared with TRBD1. Germline-derived CDR1 and CDR2 are SGHAT and FQNNGV. There are 14 residues in the CDR3. Losses at the gene ends were 6 bases for V and 2 bases for J; bases not matched to a gene: 7. The CDR3 is CASRSGQKTYEQYF. CDR3 bases: TGTGCCAGCAGGTCGGGACAGAAGACCTACGAGCAGTACTTC. Complete variable domain (other parts from reference TRBV11-2 and TRBJ2-7): EAGVAQSPRYKIIEKRQSVAFWCNPISGHATLYWYQQILGQGPKLLIQFQNNGVVDDSQLPKDRFSAERLKGVDSTLKIQPAKLEDSAVYLCASRSGQKTYEQYFGPGTRLTVT.

The rearrangement joins TRBV7-9 to TRBJ2-3, with TRBD1 matching over 7 bases. The CDR3 covers 15 residues. CDR1 is SEHNR and CDR2 is FQNEAQ in the germline V gene (reference sequence). V dropped 2 bases and J dropped 2; count of bases not matched to a gene: 4. CDR3 loop: CASSLKGANTDTQYF. The CDR3 region has the DNA TGTGCCAGCAGCTTAAAGGGGGCGAACACAGATACGCAGTATTTT. The full variable domain, with the rest looked up from reference TRBV7-9 and TRBJ2-3, is DTGVSQNPRHKITKRGQNVTFRCDPISEHNRLYWYRQTLGQGPEFLTYFQNEAQLEKSRLLSDRFSAERPKGSFSTLEIQRTEQGDSAMYLCASSLKGANTDTQYFGPGTRLTVL.